Sequencing of this TCR beta chain was carried out in a study of beta chain features in type 1 diabetes. This CDR3 comprises 12 residues. Looked up from germline, CDR1 is SEHNR and CDR2 is FQNEAQ (reference sequence). Trimming left V 6 bases short and J 7 bases short, with 7 bases between. Expressed TCRB transcripts got sequenced, as all isolated RNA was reverse transcribed. Read counts averaged approximately 3.5 million for samples of naive, central memory and regulatory T cells. Libraries were prepared by immunoSEQ multiplex PCR; TCRdb keeps only in-frame clonotypes and omits some of them. The profile shows 240,000 or so clones, over 65% of them singletons.

The sequenced material came from naive CD4+ T cells from blood. The receptor was derived from a man aged 30-40 years in good health. V and J are TRBV7-9 and TRBJ1-6, with unresolved D. The CDR3 coding sequence is TGTGCCAGCAGTCGCGAGAATTCACCCCTCCACTTT. Translated: CASSRENSPLHF. Complete variable domain (other parts from reference TRBV7-9 and TRBJ1-6): DTGVSQNPRHKITKRGQNVTFRCDPISEHNRLYWYRQTLGQGPEFLTYFQNEAQLEKSRLLSDRFSAERPKGSFSTLEIQRTEQGDSAMYLCASSRENSPLHFGNGTRLTVT.